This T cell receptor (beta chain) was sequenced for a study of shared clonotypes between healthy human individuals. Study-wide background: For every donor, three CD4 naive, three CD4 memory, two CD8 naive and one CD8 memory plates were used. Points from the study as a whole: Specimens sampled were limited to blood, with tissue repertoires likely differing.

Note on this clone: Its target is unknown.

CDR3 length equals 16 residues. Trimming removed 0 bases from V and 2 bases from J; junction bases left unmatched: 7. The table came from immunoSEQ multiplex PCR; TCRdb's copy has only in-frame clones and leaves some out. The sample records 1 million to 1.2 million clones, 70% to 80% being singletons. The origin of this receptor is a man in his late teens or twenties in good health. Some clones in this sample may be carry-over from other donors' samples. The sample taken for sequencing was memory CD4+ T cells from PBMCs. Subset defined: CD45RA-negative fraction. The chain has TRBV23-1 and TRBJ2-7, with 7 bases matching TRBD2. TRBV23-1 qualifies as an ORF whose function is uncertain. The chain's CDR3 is CASSQSFRDYPYEQYF. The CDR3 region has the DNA TGCGCCAGCAGTCAATCATTCCGGGACTACCCCTACGAGCAGTACTTC.